The rows below give T cell receptor beta chains drawn from one sample of a study of T cell responses to AZD1222 COVID-19 vaccine. The assay was immunoSEQ multiplex PCR, and TCRdb's table has in-frame clones only and misses some. The table has roughly 160,000 clones, around nine tenths seen once. Sequencing was performed on peripheral blood, taken 28 days after the second AZD1222 dose. The receptors originated from an adult who received the AZD1222 COVID-19 vaccine. Both conserved end residues are part of each CDR3. The D gene is left open where the match is weak. Clone size is stated in some rows and not others, as once, few, many or a class when expanded.

v_call	d_call	clone_size	j_call	cdr3_nt	cdr3_aa
TRBV7-9	NA	NA	TRBJ2-5	TGTGCCAGCAGCTCCCAAGAGACCCAGTACTTC	CASSSQETQYF
TRBV7-9	NA	once	TRBJ2-7	TGTGCCAGCAGCTTTCTCCGTTCCTACGAGCAGTACTTC	CASSFLRSYEQYF
TRBV6-2/TRBV6-3	NA	NA	TRBJ1-1	TGTGCCAGCAGTGGGTGGGGGAGCACTGAAGCTTTCTTT	CASSGWGSTEAFF
TRBV6-1	NA	once	TRBJ2-3	TGTGCCAGCAGTGGGTTGGACAGCCCTAGCACAGATACGCAGTATTTT	CASSGLDSPSTDTQYF
TRBV24-1	TRBD2	few	TRBJ2-1	TGTGCCACCAGTCAGACTAGCGGGGGACTGACTGAGCAGTTCTTC	CATSQTSGGLTEQFF
TRBV30	NA	NA	TRBJ1-2	TGTGCCTGTAGTGGGCCCCGCTATGGCTACACCTTC	CACSGPRYGYTF
TRBV3-1/TRBV3-2	TRBD1	NA	TRBJ1-5	TGTGCCAGCAGCCGACAGGGGGGGCAGCCCCAGCATTTT	CASSRQGGQPQHF
TRBV10-2	NA	once	TRBJ1-2	TGCGCCAGCAGTGAGGCCCCGGGGGCAGCGTATGGCTACACCTTC	CASSEAPGAAYGYTF
TRBV18	NA	NA	TRBJ1-4	TGTGCCAGCTCACCACTAAACGCCGCAACTAATGAAAAACTGTTTTTT	CASSPLNAATNEKLFF
TRBV6-2/TRBV6-3	NA	few	TRBJ1-1	TGTGCCAGCAGTGGGTCCTACTACGCTGAAGCTTTCTTT	CASSGSYYAEAFF